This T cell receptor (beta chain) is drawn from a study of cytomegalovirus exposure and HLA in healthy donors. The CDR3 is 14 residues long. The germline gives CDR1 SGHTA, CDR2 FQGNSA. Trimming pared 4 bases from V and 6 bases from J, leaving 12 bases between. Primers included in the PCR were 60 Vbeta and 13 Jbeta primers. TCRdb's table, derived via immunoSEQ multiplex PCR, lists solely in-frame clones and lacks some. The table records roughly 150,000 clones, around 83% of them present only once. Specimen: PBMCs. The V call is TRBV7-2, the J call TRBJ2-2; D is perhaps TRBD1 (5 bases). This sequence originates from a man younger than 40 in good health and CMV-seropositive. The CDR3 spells CASSYQGGAGELFF. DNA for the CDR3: TGTGCCAGCAGCTATCAGGGTGGGGCCGGGGAGCTGTTTTTT. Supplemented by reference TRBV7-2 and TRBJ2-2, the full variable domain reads GAGVSQSPSNKVTEKGKDVELRCDPISGHTALYWYRQSLGQGLEFLIYFQGNSAPDKSGLPSDRFSAERTGGSVSTLTIQRTQQEDSAVYLCASSYQGGAGELFFGEGSRLTVL.